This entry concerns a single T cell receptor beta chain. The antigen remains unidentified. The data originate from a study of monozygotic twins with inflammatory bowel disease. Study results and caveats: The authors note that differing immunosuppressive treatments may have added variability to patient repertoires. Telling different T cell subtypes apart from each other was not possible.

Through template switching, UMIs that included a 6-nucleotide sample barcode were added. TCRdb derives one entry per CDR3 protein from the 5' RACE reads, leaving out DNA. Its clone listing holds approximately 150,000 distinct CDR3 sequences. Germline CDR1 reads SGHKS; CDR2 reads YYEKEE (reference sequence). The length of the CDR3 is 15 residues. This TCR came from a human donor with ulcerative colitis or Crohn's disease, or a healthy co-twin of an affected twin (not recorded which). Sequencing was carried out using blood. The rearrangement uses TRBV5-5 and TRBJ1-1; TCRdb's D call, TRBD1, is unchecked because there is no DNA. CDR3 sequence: CASSSQGARNTEAFF.